The next 15 T cell receptor beta chains were all read from a single sample in a study of blood T cell repertoires in COVID-19. Sequencing used immunoSEQ multiplex PCR; TCRdb keeps in-frame clones, though not all of them. This sample has approximately 330,000 clones, with nearly 90% found just once. The sequencing sample was made of peripheral blood. The receptors shown here come from a woman in her thirties or forties with COVID-19, enrolled during active disease.

This chain connects TRBV4-1 to TRBJ1-6; perhaps TRBD1 as D (6 bases). The CDR3 runs 14 residues. Trimming removed 4 bases at V and 6 bases at J, with 10 bases between. Looked up from germline, CDR1 is MGHRA and CDR2 is YSYEKL. The CDR3 region is CASSRTDSNSPLHF. The CDR3 region has the DNA TGCGCCAGCAGCCGAACGGACAGTAATTCACCCCTCCACTTT.

Written as DNA, the CDR3 is TGCAGCGTTGAAGATCGGGCAGGGGGCGCAAACGAGCAGTACTTC. Translation: CSVEDRAGGANEQYF. The V and J genes are TRBV29-1 and TRBJ2-7; 8 nucleotides match TRBD1. The CDR3 has 15 amino acids. With 0 bases clipped from V and 5 bases from J, the junction kept 9 bases outside the gene matches. CDR1 and CDR2 (germline): SQVTM, ANQGSEA.

The chain joins TRBV5-1 to TRBJ2-3; D might be TRBD2 (6 bases). The V end lost 1 base, the J end lost 8 bases, and 20 bases lay between the germline ends. The CDR3 consists of 16 residues. The germline CDR1 and CDR2 sequences are SGHRS and YFSETQ. As DNA, the CDR3 is TGCGCCAGCAGCTTGATTGGGGTGGGGACTGGCCTTACGCAGTATTTT. It codes for CASSLIGVGTGLTQYF.

This sequence joins TRBV14 and TRBJ1-1; possible D gene TRBD1, 5 bases. Trimming pared 4 bases from V and 11 bases from J, leaving 17 bases between. This CDR3 spans 13 amino acids. The V gene's germline CDR1 is SGHDN and CDR2 FVKESK. The CDR3 bases are TGTGCCAGCAGCCCTTTGGACACTAAGGGGGCTTTCTTT. Protein: CASSPLDTKGAFF.

This chain connects TRBV15 to TRBJ1-3; no clear D. The CDR3 is 16 residues long. V lost 1 base to trimming and J lost 0 bases, with 10 bases between them. Germline loops: CDR1 LNHNV, CDR2 YYDKDF (reference sequence). CDR3 DNA sequence: TGTGCCACCAGCAGAGCTCTATTAGCCTCTGGAAACACCATATATTTT. Translating gives CATSRALLASGNTIYF.

V gene TRBV6-5 combines with J gene TRBJ2-5; TRBD1 might be the D (5 bases). This CDR3 region has 13 residues. V was pared by 5 bases and J by 5 bases, with 12 bases between. Germline CDR1 reads MNHEY; CDR2 reads SVGAGI. The CDR3 nucleotides are TGTGCCAGCAGTCCCTCAGGGATGGAGACCCAGTACTTC. Its translation: CASSPSGMETQYF.

The gene calls are TRBV27 and TRBJ2-1, with D possibly TRBD1 on 5 matching bases. The germline V gene has CDR1 MNHEY and CDR2 SMNVEV (reference sequence). V shed 4 bases and J shed 12 bases, with 19 bases lying between them. The CDR3 runs 14 residues. CDR3 bases: TGTGCCAGCAGTTCCAGGGTGTCCCGTAAGGGGCAGTTCTTC. Protein product: CASSSRVSRKGQFF.

This clone was seen just once. The CDR3 protein is CAWSVRGTTNEKLFF. CDR3 coding DNA: TGTGCCTGGAGTGTACGGGGGACAACTAATGAAAAACTGTTTTTT. This chain uses TRBV30 with TRBJ1-4, with a possible D match to TRBD1 (5 bases). The CDR3 totals 15 residues. CDR1 GTSNPN and CDR2 SVGIG come from the germline V gene (reference sequence). With 0 bases removed from V and 0 bases from J, the gap between germline ends came to 8 bases.

J is TRBJ2-3 and V is TRBV4-3; 14 bases line up with TRBD2. CDR3 length equals 18 residues. The V gene's germline CDR1 is LGHNA and CDR2 YSLEER. With V trimmed by 0 bases and J by 6 bases, 8 bases remained unmatched. The CDR3 is CASSQDRGLAGGGDTQYF. CDR3 DNA sequence: TGCGCCAGCAGCCAAGATAGAGGACTAGCGGGGGGCGGGGATACGCAGTATTTT.

V and J are TRBV5-1 and TRBJ2-6; D perhaps matches TRBD1 (5 bases). Per germline, CDR1 SGHRS and CDR2 YFSETQ. The CDR3 length is 15 residues. V was cut by 2 bases and J by 11 bases, with 17 bases left in between. DNA of the CDR3: TGCGCCAGCAGCTTAGGGGATCCCCCTGTCGACGTCCTGACTTTC. This gives the protein CASSLGDPPVDVLTF.

This rearrangement joins TRBV28 to TRBJ2-3, with D perhaps TRBD2 (6 bases). Deletions cut 6 bases from V and 3 bases from J, with 16 bases between. The V gene's germline CDR1 is MDHEN and CDR2 SYDVKM. This CDR3 contains 15 residues. Here the CDR3 DNA reads TGTGCCAGCAGGCGGGGAGGACCCCGAACAGATACGCAGTATTTT. This translates into CASRRGGPRTDTQYF. The whole variable domain, remainder taken from reference TRBV28 and TRBJ2-3, is DVKVTQSSRYLVKRTGEKVFLECVQDMDHENMFWYRQDPGLGLRLIYFSYDVKMKEKGDIPEGYSVSREKKERFSLILESASTNQTSMYLCASRRGGPRTDTQYFGPGTRLTVL.

This clone was counted a single time. The chain has TRBV5-4 and TRBJ2-1; D remains unclear. The CDR3 is 18 residues long. Germline loops: CDR1 SGHNT, CDR2 YYREEE (reference sequence). The ends were cut back, 1 base at V and 0 bases at J, with 17 bases in the middle. Written as DNA, the CDR3 is TGTGCCAGCAGCTTGTCTCCCCTGGGCGCGAGCTCCTACAATGAGCAGTTCTTC. It translates to CASSLSPLGASSYNEQFF.

The genes are TRBV7-3 and TRBJ2-1, with D unclear. The CDR3 consists of 15 residues. Trimming removed 5 bases from V and 3 bases from J, with 14 bases in between. Germline values: CDR1 SGHTA, CDR2 FQGTGA. The CDR3 DNA reads as TGTGCCAGCAGCCCGCAGGTTTTCGACTACAATGAGCAGTTCTTC. Translating gives CASSPQVFDYNEQFF.

The chain joins TRBV28 to TRBJ1-5; 8 nucleotides align to TRBD1. This CDR3 region has 15 residues. CDR1 is MDHEN and CDR2 is SYDVKM in the germline V gene. J lost 5 bases, V lost 2 bases, and 5 bases had no gene match. CDR3 DNA sequence: TGTGCCAGCAGTTTACGGGACAGGTTATATCAGCCCCAGCATTTT. Its translation: CASSLRDRLYQPQHF.

The gene calls are TRBV7-8 and TRBJ2-5; D may be TRBD1 (6 bases). The V gene lost 3 bases and the J gene lost 5 bases, with 19 bases spanning the gap. Germline V gene data show CDR1 as SGHVS and CDR2 as FQNEAQ. The length of the CDR3 is 16 residues. The CDR3 nucleotides are TGTGCCAGCAGCTTTAGGGTGGGGGCGCAAGGGGAGACCCAGTACTTC. Translation gives CASSFRVGAQGETQYF.